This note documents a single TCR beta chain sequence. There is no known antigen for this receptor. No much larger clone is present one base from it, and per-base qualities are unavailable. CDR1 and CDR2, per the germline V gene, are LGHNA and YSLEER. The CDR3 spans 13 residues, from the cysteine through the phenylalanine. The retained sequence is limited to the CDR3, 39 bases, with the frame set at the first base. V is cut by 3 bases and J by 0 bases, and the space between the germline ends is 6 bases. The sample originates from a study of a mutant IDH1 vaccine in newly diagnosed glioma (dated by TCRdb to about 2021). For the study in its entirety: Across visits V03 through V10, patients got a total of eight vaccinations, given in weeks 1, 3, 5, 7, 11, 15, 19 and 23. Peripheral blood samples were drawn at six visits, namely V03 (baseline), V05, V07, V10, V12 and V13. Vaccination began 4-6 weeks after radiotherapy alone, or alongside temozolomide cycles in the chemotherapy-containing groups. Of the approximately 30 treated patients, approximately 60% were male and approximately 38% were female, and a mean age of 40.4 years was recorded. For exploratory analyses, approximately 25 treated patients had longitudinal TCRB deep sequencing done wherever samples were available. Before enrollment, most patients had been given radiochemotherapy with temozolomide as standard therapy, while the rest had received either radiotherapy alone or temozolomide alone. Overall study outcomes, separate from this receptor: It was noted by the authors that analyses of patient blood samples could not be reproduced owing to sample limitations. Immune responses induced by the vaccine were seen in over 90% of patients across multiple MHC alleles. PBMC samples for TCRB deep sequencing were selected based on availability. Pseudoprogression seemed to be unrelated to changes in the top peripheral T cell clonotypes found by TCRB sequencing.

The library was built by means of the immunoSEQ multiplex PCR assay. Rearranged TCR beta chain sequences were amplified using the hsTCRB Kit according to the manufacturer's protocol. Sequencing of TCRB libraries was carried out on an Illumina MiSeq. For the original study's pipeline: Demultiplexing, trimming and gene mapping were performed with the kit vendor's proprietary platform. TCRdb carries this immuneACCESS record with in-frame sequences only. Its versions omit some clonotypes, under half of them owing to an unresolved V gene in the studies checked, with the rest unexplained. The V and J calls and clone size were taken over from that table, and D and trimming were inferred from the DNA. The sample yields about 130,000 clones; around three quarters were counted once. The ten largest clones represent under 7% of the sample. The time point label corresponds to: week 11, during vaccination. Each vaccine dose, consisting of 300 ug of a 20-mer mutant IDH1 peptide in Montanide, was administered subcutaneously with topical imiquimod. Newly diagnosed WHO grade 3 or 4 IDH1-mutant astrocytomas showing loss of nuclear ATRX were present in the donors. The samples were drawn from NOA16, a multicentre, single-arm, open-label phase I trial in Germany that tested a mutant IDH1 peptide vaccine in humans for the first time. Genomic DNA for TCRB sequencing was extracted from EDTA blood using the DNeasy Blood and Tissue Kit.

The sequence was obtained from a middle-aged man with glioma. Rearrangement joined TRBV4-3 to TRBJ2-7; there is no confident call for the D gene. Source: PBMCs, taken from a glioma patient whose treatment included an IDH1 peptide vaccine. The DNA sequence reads TGCGCCAGCAGCCAGAGCCTCTCCTACGAGCAGTACTTC. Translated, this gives CASSQSLSYEQYF.